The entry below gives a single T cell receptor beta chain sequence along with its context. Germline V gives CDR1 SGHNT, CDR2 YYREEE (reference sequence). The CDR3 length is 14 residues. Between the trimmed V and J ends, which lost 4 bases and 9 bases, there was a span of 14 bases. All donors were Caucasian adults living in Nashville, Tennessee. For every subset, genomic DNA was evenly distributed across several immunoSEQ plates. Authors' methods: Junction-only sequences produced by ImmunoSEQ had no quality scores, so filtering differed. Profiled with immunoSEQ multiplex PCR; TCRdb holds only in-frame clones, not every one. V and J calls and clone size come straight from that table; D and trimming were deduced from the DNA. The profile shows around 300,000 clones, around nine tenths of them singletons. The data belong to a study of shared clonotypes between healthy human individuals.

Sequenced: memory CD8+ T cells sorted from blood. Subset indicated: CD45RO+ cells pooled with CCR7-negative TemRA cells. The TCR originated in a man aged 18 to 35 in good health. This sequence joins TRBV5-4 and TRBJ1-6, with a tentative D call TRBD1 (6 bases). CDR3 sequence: CASSPRGRVSPLHF. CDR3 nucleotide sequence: TGTGCCAGCAGCCCGCGGGGGCGAGTTTCACCCCTCCACTTT.